This is a list of T cell receptor beta chains from one sample in a study of T cell responses to AZD1222 COVID-19 vaccine. The repertoire was sequenced with immunoSEQ multiplex PCR; TCRdb's copy has only in-frame clones and lacks some. The sample holds 200,000 or so clones, around 93% seen once. The input for sequencing was peripheral blood, taken 28 days after the second AZD1222 dose. The receptors originated from an adult who received the AZD1222 COVID-19 vaccine. Each CDR3 is given without its conserved first and last residue. The D gene is left open where the match is weak.

d_gene: .; v_gene: TRBV7-2; CDR3aa: ASSLGMGPNGYT
d_gene: TRBD1; v_gene: TRBV15; CDR3aa: ATSSGGQGAGELF
d_gene: .; v_gene: TRBV9; CDR3aa: ASSPLQGGGTEAF
d_gene: .; v_gene: TRBV5-1; CDR3aa: ASSVSGEIEAF
d_gene: .; v_gene: TRBV5-5; CDR3aa: ASSSRGNEKLF
d_gene: TRBD1; v_gene: TRBV6-5; CDR3aa: ASSYSFGTANYGYT
d_gene: .; v_gene: TRBV10-2; CDR3aa: ASIGKGPQGEQY
d_gene: .; v_gene: TRBV10-3; CDR3aa: AISGEGNSYNEQF
d_gene: .; v_gene: TRBV6-5; CDR3aa: ASSWDPGSTDTQY
d_gene: TRBD1; v_gene: TRBV18; CDR3aa: ASSLLPGQGSYEQY
d_gene: .; v_gene: TRBV4-3; CDR3aa: ASSQEPRGCDQETQY
d_gene: .; v_gene: TRBV20-1; CDR3aa: SASRGMNTEAF
d_gene: .; v_gene: TRBV19; CDR3aa: ASSDQGAPDEQF
d_gene: .; v_gene: TRBV7-2; CDR3aa: ASSVQGTLNYGYT
d_gene: .; v_gene: TRBV15; CDR3aa: ATSRDILSAMTLH
d_gene: .; v_gene: TRBV7-3; CDR3aa: ASSRQGGTLETQY
d_gene: TRBD1; v_gene: TRBV2; CDR3aa: ASSEQGASRAF
d_gene: .; v_gene: TRBV7-9; CDR3aa: ATRSGGVTGELF
d_gene: .; v_gene: TRBV28; CDR3aa: ASSSRDGLSYEKLF
d_gene: .; v_gene: TRBV7-3; CDR3aa: ASSLGLRDNEQF
d_gene: .; v_gene: TRBV5-1; CDR3aa: ASSRGAPGTEAF
d_gene: .; v_gene: TRBV6-5; CDR3aa: ASTGEDSNQPQH
d_gene: TRBD1; v_gene: TRBV18; CDR3aa: ASSPRAAGGSGTEAF
d_gene: .; v_gene: TRBV19; CDR3aa: ASSRRQWNYGYT
d_gene: .; v_gene: TRBV7-3; CDR3aa: ASSRRGGNEQF
d_gene: TRBD1; v_gene: TRBV7-9; CDR3aa: ASSSGPQGQGYGYT
d_gene: TRBD2; v_gene: TRBV6-1; CDR3aa: ASSGGLAGVTGELF
d_gene: .; v_gene: TRBV14; CDR3aa: ASSQVWGGRYEQY
d_gene: .; v_gene: TRBV7-3; CDR3aa: ASSPDGLYGYT
d_gene: .; v_gene: TRBV27; CDR3aa: ASSSRGAPGNTIY
d_gene: .; v_gene: TRBV18; CDR3aa: ASSPYDTDTQY
d_gene: .; v_gene: TRBV9; CDR3aa: ASSAPPQGITDTQY
d_gene: .; v_gene: TRBV6-5; CDR3aa: ASSYSRPTGETQY
d_gene: TRBD2; v_gene: TRBV4-2; CDR3aa: ASSRAGGQETQY
d_gene: .; v_gene: TRBV18; CDR3aa: ASSESSYNSPLH
d_gene: .; v_gene: TRBV4-1; CDR3aa: ASSQDSGTPLKAF
d_gene: TRBD1; v_gene: TRBV7-3; CDR3aa: ASSLRGGDQF
d_gene: TRBD1; v_gene: TRBV18; CDR3aa: ASSTTGADTQY
d_gene: .; v_gene: TRBV2; CDR3aa: ASSVQGSTEAF
d_gene: TRBD1; v_gene: TRBV19; CDR3aa: ASTPGQGNGGGYT
d_gene: TRBD1; v_gene: TRBV27; CDR3aa: ASSLWGDRGRPGYTEAF
d_gene: .; v_gene: TRBV28; CDR3aa: ASGSDGYTGELF
d_gene: TRBD2; v_gene: TRBV29-1; CDR3aa: SVEDPTAQLAGFYEQY
d_gene: .; v_gene: TRBV7-9; CDR3aa: ASKVGSGNTIY
d_gene: .; v_gene: TRBV11-1; CDR3aa: ASSLTSYGYT
d_gene: TRBD2; v_gene: TRBV11-3; CDR3aa: ASSHNPSGDQSEQF
d_gene: .; v_gene: TRBV12-5; CDR3aa: ASGSQNQPQH
d_gene: .; v_gene: TRBV4-1; CDR3aa: ASSQGAGAYNEQF
d_gene: .; v_gene: TRBV6-4; CDR3aa: ASSDPWKTRDEQF
d_gene: .; v_gene: TRBV13; CDR3aa: ASSLGGSETQY
d_gene: TRBD1; v_gene: TRBV5-1; CDR3aa: ASSPQTGGSEQY
d_gene: .; v_gene: TRBV5-5; CDR3aa: ASSLTDQPQH